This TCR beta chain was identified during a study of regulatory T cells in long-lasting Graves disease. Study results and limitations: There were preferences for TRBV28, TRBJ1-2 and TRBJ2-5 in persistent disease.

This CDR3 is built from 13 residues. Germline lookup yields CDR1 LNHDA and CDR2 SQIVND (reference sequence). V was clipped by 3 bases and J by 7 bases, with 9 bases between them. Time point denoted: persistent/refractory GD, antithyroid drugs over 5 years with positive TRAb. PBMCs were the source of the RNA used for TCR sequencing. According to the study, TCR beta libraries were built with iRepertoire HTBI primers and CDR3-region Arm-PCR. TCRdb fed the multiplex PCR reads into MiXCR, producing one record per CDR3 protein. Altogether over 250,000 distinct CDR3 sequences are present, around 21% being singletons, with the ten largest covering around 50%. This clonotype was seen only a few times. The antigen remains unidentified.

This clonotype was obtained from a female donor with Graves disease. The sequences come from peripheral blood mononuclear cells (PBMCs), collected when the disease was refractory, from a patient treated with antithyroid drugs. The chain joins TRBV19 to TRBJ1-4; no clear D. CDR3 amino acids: CASSILKPEKLFF. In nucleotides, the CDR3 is TGTGCCAGTAGTATCCTTAAGCCTGAAAAACTGTTTTTT.